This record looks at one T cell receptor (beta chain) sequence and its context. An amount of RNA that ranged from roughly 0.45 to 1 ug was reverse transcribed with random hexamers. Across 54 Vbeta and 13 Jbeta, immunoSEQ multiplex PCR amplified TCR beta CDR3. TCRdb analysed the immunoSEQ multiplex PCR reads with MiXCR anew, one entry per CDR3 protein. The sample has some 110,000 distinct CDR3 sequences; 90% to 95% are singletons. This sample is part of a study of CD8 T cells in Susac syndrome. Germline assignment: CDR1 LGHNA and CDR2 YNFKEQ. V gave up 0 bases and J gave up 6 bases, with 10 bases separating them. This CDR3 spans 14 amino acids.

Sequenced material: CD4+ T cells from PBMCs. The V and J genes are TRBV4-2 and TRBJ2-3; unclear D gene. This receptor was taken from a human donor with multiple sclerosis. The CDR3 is CASSQDAAADTQYF. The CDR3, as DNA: TGTGCCAGCAGCCAAGATGCCGCAGCCGATACGCAGTATTTT.